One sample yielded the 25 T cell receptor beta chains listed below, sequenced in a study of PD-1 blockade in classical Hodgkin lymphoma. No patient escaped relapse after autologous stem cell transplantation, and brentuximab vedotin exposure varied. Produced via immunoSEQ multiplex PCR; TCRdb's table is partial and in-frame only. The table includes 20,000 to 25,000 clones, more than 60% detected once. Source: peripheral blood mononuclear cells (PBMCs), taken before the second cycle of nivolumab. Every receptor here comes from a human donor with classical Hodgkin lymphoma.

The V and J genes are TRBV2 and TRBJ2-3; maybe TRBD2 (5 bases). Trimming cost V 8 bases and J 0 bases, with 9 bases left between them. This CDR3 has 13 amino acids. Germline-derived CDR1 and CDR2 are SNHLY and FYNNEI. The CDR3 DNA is TGTGCCAGCTTGAGGGAGAGCACAGATACGCAGTATTTT. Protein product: CASLRESTDTQYF.

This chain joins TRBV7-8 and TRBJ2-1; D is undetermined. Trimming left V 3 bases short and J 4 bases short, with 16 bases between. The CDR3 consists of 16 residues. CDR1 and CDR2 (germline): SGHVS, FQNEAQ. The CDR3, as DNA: TGTGCCAGCAGCTTGATTAAGGGAATTAGATACAATGAGCAGTTCTTC. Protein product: CASSLIKGIRYNEQFF.

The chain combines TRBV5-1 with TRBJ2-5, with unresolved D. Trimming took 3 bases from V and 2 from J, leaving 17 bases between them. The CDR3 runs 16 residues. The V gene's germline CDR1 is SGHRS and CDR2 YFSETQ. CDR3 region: CASSYRNLVGQETQYF. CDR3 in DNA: TGCGCCAGCAGCTATCGAAATCTGGTAGGGCAAGAGACCCAGTACTTC.

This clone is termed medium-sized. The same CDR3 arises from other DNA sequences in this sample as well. The CDR3 protein is CASSLAGYGYTF. The CDR3 DNA reads TGTGCCAGCAGCCTCGCGGGGTATGGCTACACCTTC. The gene calls are TRBV11-2 and TRBJ1-2; D gene unclear. Germline V gene sequence: CDR1 SGHAT, CDR2 FQNNGV. CDR3 length: 12 amino acids. Trimming removed 5 bases from V and 5 bases from J, with 9 bases in between.

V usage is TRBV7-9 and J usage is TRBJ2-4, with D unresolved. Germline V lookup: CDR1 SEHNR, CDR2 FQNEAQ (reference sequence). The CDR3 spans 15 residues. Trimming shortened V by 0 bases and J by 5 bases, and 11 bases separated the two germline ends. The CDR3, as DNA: TGTGCCAGCAGCTTAGCAGCGAATTTGGAAAACATTCAGTACTTC. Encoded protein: CASSLAANLENIQYF.

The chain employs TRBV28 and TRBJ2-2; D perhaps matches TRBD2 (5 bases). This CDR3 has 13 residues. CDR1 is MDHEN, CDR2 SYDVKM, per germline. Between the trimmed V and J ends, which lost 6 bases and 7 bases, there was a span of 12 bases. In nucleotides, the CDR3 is TGTGCCAGCAGGGACCGTCGGGACGGGGAGCTGTTTTTT. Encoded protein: CASRDRRDGELFF.

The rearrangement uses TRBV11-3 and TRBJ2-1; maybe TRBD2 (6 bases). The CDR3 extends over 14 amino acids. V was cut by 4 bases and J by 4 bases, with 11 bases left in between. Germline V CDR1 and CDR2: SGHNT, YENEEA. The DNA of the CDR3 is TGTGCCAGCAGCTCCCGCGGGACTTACAATGAGCAGTTCTTC. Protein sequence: CASSSRGTYNEQFF.

The CDR3 DNA reads as TGTGCCAGCAGCCCCCGGCAGGGGAACACCGGGGAGCTGTTTTTT. Its protein is CASSPRQGNTGELFF. The chain is built from TRBV9 and TRBJ2-2, with D possibly being TRBD1 (5 bases). The CDR3 runs to 15 residues. Trimming stripped 4 bases from V and 1 base from J, with 11 bases between. The germline CDR1 and CDR2 sequences are SGDLS and YYNGEE.

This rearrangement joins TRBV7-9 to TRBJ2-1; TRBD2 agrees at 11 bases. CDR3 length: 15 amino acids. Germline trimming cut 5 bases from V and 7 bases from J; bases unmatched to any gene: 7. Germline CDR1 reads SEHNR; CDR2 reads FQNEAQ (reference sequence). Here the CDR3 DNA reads TGTGCCAGCAGCCCAGGACTAGCGGGCTGGAATGAGCAGTTCTTC. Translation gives CASSPGLAGWNEQFF.

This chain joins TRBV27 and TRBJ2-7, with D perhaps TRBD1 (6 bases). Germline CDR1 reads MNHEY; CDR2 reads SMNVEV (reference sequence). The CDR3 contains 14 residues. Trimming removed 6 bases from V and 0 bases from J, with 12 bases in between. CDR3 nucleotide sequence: TGTGCCAGCAGCCGGACAGTTTTCTCCTACGAGCAGTACTTC. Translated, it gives CASSRTVFSYEQYF.

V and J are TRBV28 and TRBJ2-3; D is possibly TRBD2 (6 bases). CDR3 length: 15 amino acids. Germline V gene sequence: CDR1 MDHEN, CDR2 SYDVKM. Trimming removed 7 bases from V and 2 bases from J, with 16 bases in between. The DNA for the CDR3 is TGTGCCAGCAATTCCCCTAGCGCGATCACAGATACGCAGTATTTT. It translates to CASNSPSAITDTQYF.

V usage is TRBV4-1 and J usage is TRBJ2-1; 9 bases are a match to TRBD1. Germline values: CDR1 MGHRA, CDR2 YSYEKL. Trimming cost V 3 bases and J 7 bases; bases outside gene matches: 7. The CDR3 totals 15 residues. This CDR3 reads CASSQGQGAWNEQFF. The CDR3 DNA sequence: TGCGCCAGCAGCCAGGGACAGGGTGCGTGGAATGAGCAGTTCTTC.

CDR3 amino acids: CASSQFQQGEDTEAFF. The CDR3 region has the DNA TGTGCCAGCAGCCAATTCCAACAGGGGGAGGACACTGAAGCTTTCTTT. V usage is TRBV16 and J usage is TRBJ1-1; 8 bases map to TRBD1. V gave up 1 base and J gave up 3 bases; unmatched junction bases: 7. Looked up from germline, CDR1 is KGHSY and CDR2 is FQNENV. The CDR3 has 16 residues.

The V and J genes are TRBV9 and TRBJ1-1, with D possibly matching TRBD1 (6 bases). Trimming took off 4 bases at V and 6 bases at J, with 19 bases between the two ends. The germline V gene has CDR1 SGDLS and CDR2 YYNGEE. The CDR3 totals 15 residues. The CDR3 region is CASSPEGVVGSEAFF. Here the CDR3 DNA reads TGTGCCAGCAGCCCGGAGGGGGTTGTTGGCTCTGAAGCTTTCTTT.

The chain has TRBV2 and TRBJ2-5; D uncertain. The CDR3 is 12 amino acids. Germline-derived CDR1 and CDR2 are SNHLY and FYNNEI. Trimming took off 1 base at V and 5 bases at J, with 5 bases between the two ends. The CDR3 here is CASSEVEETQYF. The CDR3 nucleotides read TGTGCCAGCAGTGAAGTGGAGGAGACCCAGTACTTC. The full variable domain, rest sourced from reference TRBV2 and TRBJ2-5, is EPEVTQTPSHQVTQMGQEVILRCVPISNHLYFYWYRQILGQKVEFLVSFYNNEISEKSEIFDDQFSVERPDGSNFTLKIRSTKLEDSAMYFCASSEVEETQYFGPGTRLLVL.

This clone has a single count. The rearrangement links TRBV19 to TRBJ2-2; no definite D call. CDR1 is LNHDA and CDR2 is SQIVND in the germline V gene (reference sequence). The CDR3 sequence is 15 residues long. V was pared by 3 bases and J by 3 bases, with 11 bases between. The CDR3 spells CASSIPGRHTGELFF. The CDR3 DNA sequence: TGTGCCAGTAGTATCCCAGGACGGCACACCGGGGAGCTGTTTTTT. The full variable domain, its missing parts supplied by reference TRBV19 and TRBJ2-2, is DGGITQSPKYLFRKEGQNVTLSCEQNLNHDAMYWYRQDPGQGLRLIYYSQIVNDFQKGDIAEGYSVSREKKESFPLTVTSAQKNPTAFYLCASSIPGRHTGELFFGEGSRLTVL.

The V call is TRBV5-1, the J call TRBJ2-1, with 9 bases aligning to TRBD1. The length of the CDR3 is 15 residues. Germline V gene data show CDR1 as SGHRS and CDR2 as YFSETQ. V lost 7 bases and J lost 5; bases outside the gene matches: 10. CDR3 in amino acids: CASGLQGASNNEQFF. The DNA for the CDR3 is TGCGCCAGCGGACTACAGGGGGCATCCAACAATGAGCAGTTCTTC.

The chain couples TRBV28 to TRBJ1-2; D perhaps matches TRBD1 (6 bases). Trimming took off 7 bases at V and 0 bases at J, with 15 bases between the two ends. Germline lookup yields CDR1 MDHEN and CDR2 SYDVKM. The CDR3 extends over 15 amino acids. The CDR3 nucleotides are TGTGCCAGCATCCTCTCAGGGGCACCTAACTATGGCTACACCTTC. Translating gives CASILSGAPNYGYTF.

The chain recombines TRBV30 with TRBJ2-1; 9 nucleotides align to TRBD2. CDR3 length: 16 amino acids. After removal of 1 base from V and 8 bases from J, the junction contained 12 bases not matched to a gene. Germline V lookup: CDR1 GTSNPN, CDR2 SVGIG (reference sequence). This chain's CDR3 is CAWSEDPSGIRYEQFF. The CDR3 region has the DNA TGTGCCTGGAGTGAAGACCCTAGCGGGATAAGGTATGAGCAGTTCTTC.

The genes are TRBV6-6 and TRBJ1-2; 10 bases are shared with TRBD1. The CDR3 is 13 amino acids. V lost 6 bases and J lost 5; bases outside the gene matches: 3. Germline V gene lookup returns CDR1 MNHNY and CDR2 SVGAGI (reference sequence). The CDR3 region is CASRADRGYGYTF. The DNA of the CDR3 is TGTGCCAGCAGGGCGGACAGGGGGTATGGCTACACCTTC.

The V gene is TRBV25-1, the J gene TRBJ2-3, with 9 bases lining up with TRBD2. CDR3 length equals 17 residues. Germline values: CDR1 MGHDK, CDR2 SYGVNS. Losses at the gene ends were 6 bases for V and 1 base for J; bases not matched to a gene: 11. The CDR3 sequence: CASSGARASGGTDTQYF. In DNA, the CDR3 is TGTGCCAGCAGCGGCGCTAGGGCTAGCGGGGGCACAGATACGCAGTATTTT.

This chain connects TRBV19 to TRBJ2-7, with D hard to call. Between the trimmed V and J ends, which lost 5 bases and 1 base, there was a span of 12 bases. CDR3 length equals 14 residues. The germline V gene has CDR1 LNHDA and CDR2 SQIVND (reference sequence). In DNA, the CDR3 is TGTGCCAGTAGTGACCAGCCCTATTCCTACGAGCAGTACTTC. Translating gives CASSDQPYSYEQYF.

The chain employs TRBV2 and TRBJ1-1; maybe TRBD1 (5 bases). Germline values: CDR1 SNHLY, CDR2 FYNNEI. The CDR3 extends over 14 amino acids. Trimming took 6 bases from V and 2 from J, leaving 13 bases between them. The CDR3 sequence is CASRMGGENTEAFF. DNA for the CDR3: TGTGCCAGCAGGATGGGGGGGGAAAACACTGAAGCTTTCTTT.

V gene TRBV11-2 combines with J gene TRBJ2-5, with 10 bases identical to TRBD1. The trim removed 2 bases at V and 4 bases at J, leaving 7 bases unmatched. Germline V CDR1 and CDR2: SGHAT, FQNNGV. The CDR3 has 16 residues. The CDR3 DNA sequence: TGTGCCAGCAGCTTACTTGGCCGGACAGGGGGAGAGACCCAGTACTTC. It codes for CASSLLGRTGGETQYF.

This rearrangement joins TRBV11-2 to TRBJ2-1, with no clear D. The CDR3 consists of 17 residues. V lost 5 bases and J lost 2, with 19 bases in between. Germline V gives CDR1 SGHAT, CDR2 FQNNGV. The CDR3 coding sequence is TGTGCCAGCAGCCGTGCGTTCCTCGGACGGGCCTACAATGAGCAGTTCTTC. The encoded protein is CASSRAFLGRAYNEQFF. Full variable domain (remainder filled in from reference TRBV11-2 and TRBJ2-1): EAGVAQSPRYKIIEKRQSVAFWCNPISGHATLYWYQQILGQGPKLLIQFQNNGVVDDSQLPKDRFSAERLKGVDSTLKIQPAKLEDSAVYLCASSRAFLGRAYNEQFFGPGTRLTVL.